Many counts were recorded for the clone carrying this T cell receptor beta chain. Seattle participants joined during active infection and were tracked over time. V was clipped by 1 base and J by 4 bases, with 11 bases between them. The germline V gene has CDR1 SEHNR and CDR2 FQNEAQ (reference sequence). This CDR3 has 14 amino acids. The source of the sample is a study of blood T cell repertoires in COVID-19. Looking at the study overall: Whether acute or convalescent, the COVID-19 samples came from the United States, Italy and Spain.

Profiled with immunoSEQ multiplex PCR; TCRdb holds only in-frame clones, not every one. This sample has fewer than 600,000 clones, with 80% to 90% found just once. The rearrangement uses TRBV7-9 and TRBJ2-7; D gene uncertain. This sequence was found in a young man with COVID-19, enrolled during active disease. Sequencing was done on a sample of peripheral blood. CDR3 bases: TGTGCCAGCAGCTTAGTGACAACGAGTTACGAGCAGTACTTC. Its protein is CASSLVTTSYEQYF.